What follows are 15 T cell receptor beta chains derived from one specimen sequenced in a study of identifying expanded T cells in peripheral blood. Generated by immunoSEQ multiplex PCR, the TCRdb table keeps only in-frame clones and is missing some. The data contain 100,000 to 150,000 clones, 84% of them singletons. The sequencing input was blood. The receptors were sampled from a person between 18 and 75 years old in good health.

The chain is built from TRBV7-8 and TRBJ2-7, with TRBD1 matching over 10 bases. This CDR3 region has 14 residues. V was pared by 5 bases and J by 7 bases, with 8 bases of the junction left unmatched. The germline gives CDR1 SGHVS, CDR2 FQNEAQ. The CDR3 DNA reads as TGTGCCAGCAGCGACGGACAGGGGGTGGGGGAGCAGTACTTC. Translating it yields CASSDGQGVGEQYF.

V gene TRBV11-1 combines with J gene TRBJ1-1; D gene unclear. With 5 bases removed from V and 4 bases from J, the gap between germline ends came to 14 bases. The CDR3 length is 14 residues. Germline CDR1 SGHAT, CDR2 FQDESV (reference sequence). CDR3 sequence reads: CASSHNGLGTEAFF. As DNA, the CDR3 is TGTGCCAGCAGCCACAACGGGTTGGGCACTGAAGCTTTCTTT.

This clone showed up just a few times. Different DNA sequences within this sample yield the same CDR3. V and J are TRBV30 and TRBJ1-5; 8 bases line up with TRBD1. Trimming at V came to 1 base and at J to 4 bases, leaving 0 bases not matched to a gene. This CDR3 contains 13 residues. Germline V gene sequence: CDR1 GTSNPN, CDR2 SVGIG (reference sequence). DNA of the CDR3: TGTGCCTGGAGTGGACAGGGGAATCAGCCCCAGCATTTT. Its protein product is CAWSGQGNQPQHF. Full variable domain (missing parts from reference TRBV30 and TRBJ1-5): SQTIHQWPATLVQPVGSPLSLECTVEGTSNPNLYWYRQAAGRGLQLLFYSVGIGQISSEVPQNLSASRPQDRQFILSSKKLLLSDSGFYLCAWSGQGNQPQHFGDGTRLSIL.

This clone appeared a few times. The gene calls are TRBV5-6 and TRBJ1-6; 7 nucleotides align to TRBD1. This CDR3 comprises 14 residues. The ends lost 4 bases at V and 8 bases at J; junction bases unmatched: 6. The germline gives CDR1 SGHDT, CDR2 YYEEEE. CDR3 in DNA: TGTGCCAGCAGCAGACGGGACAGCTATTCACCCCTCCACTTT. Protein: CASSRRDSYSPLHF.

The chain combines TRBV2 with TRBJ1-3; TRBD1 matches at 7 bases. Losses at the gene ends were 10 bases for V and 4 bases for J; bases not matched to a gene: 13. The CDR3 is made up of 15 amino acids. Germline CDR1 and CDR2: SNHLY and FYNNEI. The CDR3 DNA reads TGTGCCACCTCCGAGAGACAGGGAGTAGGAAACACCATATATTTT. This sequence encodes CATSERQGVGNTIYF.

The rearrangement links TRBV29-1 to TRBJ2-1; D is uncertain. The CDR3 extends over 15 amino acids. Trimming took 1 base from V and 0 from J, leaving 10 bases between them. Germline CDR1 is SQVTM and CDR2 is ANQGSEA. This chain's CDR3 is CSVEVTTTSYNEQFF. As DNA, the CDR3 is TGCAGCGTTGAAGTGACAACTACCTCCTACAATGAGCAGTTCTTC.

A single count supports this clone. In nucleotides, the CDR3 is TGCAGCGCCAACGTTCAGGCTGGTCTTGCCTACGAGCAGTACTTC. Translation: CSANVQAGLAYEQYF. The chain joins TRBV29-1 to TRBJ2-7; D unresolved. Germline CDR1 and CDR2: SQVTM and ANQGSEA. The length of the CDR3 is 15 residues. The germline V and J ends were trimmed by 7 bases and 2 bases, with 21 bases remaining between them.

The CDR3: CASSGSDRGPYGYTF. DNA for the CDR3: TGTGCCAGCAGCGGGTCGGACAGGGGGCCCTATGGCTACACCTTC. The gene calls are TRBV9 and TRBJ1-2, with 11 bases fitting TRBD1. This CDR3 contains 15 residues. Germline V gene data show CDR1 as SGDLS and CDR2 as YYNGEE. The J segment lost 4 bases and the V segment lost 3 bases, leaving 5 bases of the junction unmatched. Full variable domain (remainder filled in from reference TRBV9 and TRBJ1-2): DSGVTQTPKHLITATGQRVTLRCSPRSGDLSVYWYQQSLDQGLQFLIQYYNGEERAKGNILERFSAQQFPDLHSELNLSSLELGDSALYFCASSGSDRGPYGYTFGSGTRLTVV.

CDR3 DNA: TGCGCCAGCAGAGGCCAGGCCGATGGAAACACCATATATTTT. Translation: CASRGQADGNTIYF. The V and J genes are TRBV10-2 and TRBJ1-3, with no clear D. V was cut by 6 bases and J by 3 bases, with 12 bases left in between. The germline CDR1 and CDR2 sequences are WSHSY and SAAADI. The CDR3 sequence is 14 residues long.

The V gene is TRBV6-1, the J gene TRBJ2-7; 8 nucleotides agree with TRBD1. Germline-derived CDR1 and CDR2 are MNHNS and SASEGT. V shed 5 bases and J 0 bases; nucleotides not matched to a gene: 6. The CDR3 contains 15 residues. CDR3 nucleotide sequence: TGTGCCAGCAGTCCACAGGGGGGTCTCTCCTACGAGCAGTACTTC. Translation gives CASSPQGGLSYEQYF.

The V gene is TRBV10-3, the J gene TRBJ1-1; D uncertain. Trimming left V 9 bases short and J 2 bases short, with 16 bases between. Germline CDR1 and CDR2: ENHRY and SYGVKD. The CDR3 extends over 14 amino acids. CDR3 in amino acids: CAIGRPGDNTEAFF. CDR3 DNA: TGTGCCATAGGACGGCCAGGAGATAACACTGAAGCTTTCTTT.

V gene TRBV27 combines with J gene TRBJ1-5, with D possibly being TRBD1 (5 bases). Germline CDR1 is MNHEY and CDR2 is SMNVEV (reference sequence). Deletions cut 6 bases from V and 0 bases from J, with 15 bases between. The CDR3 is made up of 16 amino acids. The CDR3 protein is CASRGSGRYSNQPQHF. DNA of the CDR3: TGTGCCAGCAGAGGCTCAGGGCGATATAGCAATCAGCCCCAGCATTTT.

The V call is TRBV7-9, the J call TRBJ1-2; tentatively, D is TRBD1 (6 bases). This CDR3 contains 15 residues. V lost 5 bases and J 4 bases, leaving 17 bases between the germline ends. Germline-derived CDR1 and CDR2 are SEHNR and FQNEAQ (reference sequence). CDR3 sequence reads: CASSTRTGMGYGYTF. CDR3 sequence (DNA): TGTGCCAGCAGCACCCGCACAGGGATGGGCTATGGCTACACCTTC. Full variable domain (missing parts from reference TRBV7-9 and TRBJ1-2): DTGVSQNPRHKITKRGQNVTFRCDPISEHNRLYWYRQTLGQGPEFLTYFQNEAQLEKSRLLSDRFSAERPKGSFSTLEIQRTEQGDSAMYLCASSTRTGMGYGYTFGSGTRLTVV.

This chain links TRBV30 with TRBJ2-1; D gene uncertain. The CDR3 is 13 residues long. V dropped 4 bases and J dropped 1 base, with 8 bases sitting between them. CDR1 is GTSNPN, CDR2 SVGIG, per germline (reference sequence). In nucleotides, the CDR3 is TGTGCCTGGACCACAATTTCCTACAATGAGCAGTTCTTC. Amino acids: CAWTTISYNEQFF.

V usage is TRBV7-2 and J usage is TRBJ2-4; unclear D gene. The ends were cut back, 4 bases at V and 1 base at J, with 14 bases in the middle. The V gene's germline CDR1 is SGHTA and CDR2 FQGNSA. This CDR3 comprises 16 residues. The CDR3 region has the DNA TGTGCCAGCAGCTATACTTTGGTGGGGGCCAAAAACATTCAGTACTTC. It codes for CASSYTLVGAKNIQYF.